This is a list of T cell receptor beta chains from one sample in a study of OX40 agonist ivuxolimab in advanced cancers. Measured with immunoSEQ multiplex PCR; TCRdb has only the in-frame clones, and not every one. This table holds some 60,000 clones, 80% to 85% found once. The starting material was CD4+ or CD8+ T cells sorted from blood, obtained in a trial of the OX40 agonist ivuxolimab. Every receptor here comes from an adult with an advanced solid tumor such as melanoma, head and neck, liver or kidney cancer. Both conserved end residues are part of each CDR3. Each record gives: V gene, clone size, D gene, J gene, CDR3 DNA, CDR3 protein. D genes are given only for firm matches. Size values are once, few and many counts, or a class for expanded clones, and some rows have none.

TRBV9	-	-	TRBJ2-3	TGTGCCAGCAGCGTAGGGCCGGATCCTAGCACAGATACGCAGTATTTT	CASSVGPDPSTDTQYF
TRBV5-1	few	-	TRBJ1-2	TGCGCCAGCAGCTTGGAACAGGCGTTCTATGGCTACACCTTC	CASSLEQAFYGYTF
TRBV5-4	-	TRBD1	TRBJ1-2	TGTGCCAGCAGCTTGGGACAGGGCGACTATGGCTACACCTTC	CASSLGQGDYGYTF
TRBV4-1	-	TRBD1	TRBJ2-7	TGCGCCAGCAGCCAAGAGCACAGGGGTTACGAGCAGTACTTC	CASSQEHRGYEQYF
TRBV5-1	-	-	TRBJ2-1	TGCGCCAGCAGCTTGGAAGGGGGGAGCTCCTACAATGAGCAGTTCTTC	CASSLEGGSSYNEQFF
TRBV28	-	TRBD1	TRBJ2-1	TGTGCCAGCTCTCCCCTGAGACAGGGACAGTTCTTC	CASSPLRQGQFF
TRBV7-9	-	-	TRBJ1-1	TGTGCCAGCAGCTTATTCAATTCGAACACTGAAGCTTTCTTT	CASSLFNSNTEAFF
TRBV7-2	-	TRBD1	TRBJ2-2	TGTGCCAGCAGCGTGGGACAGCAGACCGGGGAGCTGTTTTTT	CASSVGQQTGELFF
TRBV10-3	-	TRBD1	TRBJ2-7	TGTGCCATCAGTGGGGACAGCCGCTCCTCCTACGAGCAGTACTTC	CAISGDSRSSYEQYF
TRBV25-1	-	-	TRBJ1-2	TGTGCCAGCAGTGAATATAAGATTGGCTCTGGCTACACCTTC	CASSEYKIGSGYTF
TRBV6-1	-	-	TRBJ1-2	TGTGCCAGCAGTGGTGCCTATGGCTACACCTTC	CASSGAYGYTF
TRBV5-4	-	-	TRBJ2-7	TGTGCCAGCAGCGCCAGGACAGACTACGAGCAGTACTTC	CASSARTDYEQYF
TRBV7-2	-	TRBD1	TRBJ2-5	TGTGCCAGCAGCTTAGACAGGGGGCAGGAGACCCAGTACTTC	CASSLDRGQETQYF
TRBV19	-	TRBD1	TRBJ1-5	TGTGCCAGCAACAGGGGGGTAGGCAATCAGCCCCAGCATTTT	CASNRGVGNQPQHF
TRBV4-2	-	TRBD1	TRBJ2-5	TGTGCCAGCAGCCAAGGGGACAGGGCCCAAGAGACCCAGTACTTC	CASSQGDRAQETQYF
TRBV30	-	TRBD1	TRBJ2-7	TGTGCCTGCTTAGGACAGGGCTACGAGCAGTACTTC	CACLGQGYEQYF
TRBV19	once	-	TRBJ2-3	TGTGCCAGTAGTATGGGCAGGGGCGCAGATACGCAGTATTTT	CASSMGRGADTQYF
TRBV2	-	-	TRBJ2-2	TGTGCCAGCAGTGAGAGGCTTTCGAACACCGGGGAGCTGTTTTTT	CASSERLSNTGELFF
TRBV6-5	-	-	TRBJ2-3	TGTGCCAGCAGACTAGGGACGCACACAGATACGCAGTATTTT	CASRLGTHTDTQYF
TRBV7-2	-	-	TRBJ2-3	TGTGCCAGCAGCCCAGTCGCAGGCCCAGATACGCAGTATTTT	CASSPVAGPDTQYF
TRBV28	-	TRBD1	TRBJ1-2	TGTGCCAGCAGAGACAGGGTCTTCTATGGCTACACCTTC	CASRDRVFYGYTF
TRBV30	-	-	TRBJ1-3	TGTGCCTGGAGTCAAGACTCTGGAAACACCATATATTTT	CAWSQDSGNTIYF
TRBV19	-	TRBD2	TRBJ2-1	TGTGCCAGTAGTATTAACGGGAGGAATGAGCAGTTCTTC	CASSINGRNEQFF
TRBV5-1	few	-	TRBJ1-6	TGCGCCAGCAGCCGAAGCGCGGGATCTAATTCACCCCTCCACTTT	CASSRSAGSNSPLHF
TRBV6-5	-	TRBD1	TRBJ2-3	TGTGCCAGCAGGAAAACAGGGGGGTATACGCAGTATTTT	CASRKTGGYTQYF
TRBV28	-	TRBD1	TRBJ1-1	TGTGCCAGCAGTTTTACAGGGGGCGTCTTAACTGAAGCTTTCTTT	CASSFTGGVLTEAFF
TRBV28	-	-	TRBJ2-7	TGTGCCAGCAGTGAGGGGTTTAGGAACGAGCAGTACTTC	CASSEGFRNEQYF
TRBV19	-	-	TRBJ1-5	TGTGCCAGTAGTATAGGGGAGGTTGCGCAGCCCCAGCATTTT	CASSIGEVAQPQHF
TRBV7-2	-	-	TRBJ2-3	TGTGCCAGCAGCTCCCCGCAGGACTTTGGAGACACAGATACGCAGTATTTT	CASSSPQDFGDTDTQYF
TRBV10-1	-	TRBD2	TRBJ2-2	TGCGCCAGCAGTGAACTAGCGGGAGACACCGGGGAGCTGTTTTTT	CASSELAGDTGELFF
TRBV7-2	-	-	TRBJ2-1	TGTGCCAGTAATGGGGAGGGGGCGAGGAATGAGCAGTTCTTC	CASNGEGARNEQFF
TRBV2	once	TRBD1	TRBJ1-2	TGTGCCAGCAGTGACCCGGGACAGGGACAATTTGGCTACACCTTC	CASSDPGQGQFGYTF
TRBV12-5	-	-	TRBJ2-1	TGTGCTAGTGGTTCGGTTGGAGGAGGGCCGTGGAATGAGCAGTTCTTC	CASGSVGGGPWNEQFF
TRBV6-1	-	-	TRBJ1-2	TGTGCCGCCAACCACAACTCCCATACTAACTATGGCTACACCTTC	CAANHNSHTNYGYTF
TRBV30	-	TRBD1	TRBJ1-2	TGTGCCTGGAGTGCGACAGGGTTCAACTATGGCTACACCTTC	CAWSATGFNYGYTF
TRBV10-3	-	TRBD2	TRBJ2-3	TGTGCCAGCAGGCTCAATAGCGGGAGGACTACAGATACGCAGTATTTT	CASRLNSGRTTDTQYF
TRBV7-6	-	-	TRBJ2-5	TGTGCCAGCAGCTTAGCTTGGGCAGGGACAGAGACCCAGTACTTC	CASSLAWAGTETQYF
TRBV11-3	-	TRBD1	TRBJ2-1	TGTGCCAGCAGCTGGTCCAGGACAGGGGTCAATGAGCAGTTCTTC	CASSWSRTGVNEQFF
TRBV5-4	-	-	TRBJ2-3	TGTGCCAGCAGCTTGGGGAGAGGGATTAGCACAGATACGCAGTATTTT	CASSLGRGISTDTQYF
TRBV2	-	-	TRBJ2-1	TGTGCCAGCACCAAACAGGAGATCTCCTACAATGAGCAGTTCTTC	CASTKQEISYNEQFF
TRBV6-1	-	-	TRBJ2-5	TGTGCCAGCAGTGAAGGCCACAGAGAGACCCAGTACTTC	CASSEGHRETQYF
TRBV7-9	-	TRBD2	TRBJ2-1	TGTGCCACCCTGGAACTAGCGGACTACAATGAGCAGTTCTTC	CATLELADYNEQFF
TRBV4-1	-	-	TRBJ1-3	TGCGCCAGCAGCCAAAAGCCGGGCCCCACGGGGGGAAACACCATATATTTT	CASSQKPGPTGGNTIYF
TRBV7-2	-	-	TRBJ2-5	TGTGCCAGCAGCTTAGGACCGCAAGAGACCCAGTACTTC	CASSLGPQETQYF
TRBV4-1	-	-	TRBJ2-7	TGCGCCAGCAGGGGTGGATCCTCCTACGAGCAGTACTTC	CASRGGSSYEQYF
TRBV4-3	-	-	TRBJ1-2	TGCGCCAGCAGCCAAGATTGGGGCTCCCTAGGCTTCGGCTACACCTTC	CASSQDWGSLGFGYTF
TRBV7-8	-	TRBD1	TRBJ2-7	TGTGCCAGCAGCTTCTCAGGAGGGCAGGGGGCTCGCAACGAGCAGTACTTC	CASSFSGGQGARNEQYF
TRBV7-9	-	-	TRBJ2-3	TGTGCCAGCAGCTTAGCGGGGGCCAGCACAGATACGCAGTATTTT	CASSLAGASTDTQYF
TRBV19	few	-	TRBJ1-2	TGTGCCAGTAGTATCCACCAGGGTGGGGTGTTCTATGGCTACACCTTC	CASSIHQGGVFYGYTF
TRBV6-1	once	-	TRBJ1-4	TGTGCCAGCAGTGAAAAGAGGTCCGCTAATGAAAAACTGTTTTTT	CASSEKRSANEKLFF
TRBV6-5	few	-	TRBJ1-4	TGTGCCAGCAGCCTTAGTGAAAAACTGTTTTTT	CASSLSEKLFF
TRBV9	-	-	TRBJ1-1	TGTGCCAGCAGCGTACTGTCAGATAAATTCCCGGCCACTGAAGCTTTCTTT	CASSVLSDKFPATEAFF
TRBV6-6	-	-	TRBJ1-1	TGTGCCAGCAGTTACGAGGGGCGCACTGAAGCTTTCTTT	CASSYEGRTEAFF
TRBV10-2	-	-	TRBJ2-1	TGCGCCAGCAGAAAGGACATAGGCTCCTACAATGAGCAGTTCTTC	CASRKDIGSYNEQFF
TRBV7-2	-	-	TRBJ1-5	TGTGCCAGCAGCTCCCGACAGGCAATTAGCAATCAGCCCCAGCATTTT	CASSSRQAISNQPQHF